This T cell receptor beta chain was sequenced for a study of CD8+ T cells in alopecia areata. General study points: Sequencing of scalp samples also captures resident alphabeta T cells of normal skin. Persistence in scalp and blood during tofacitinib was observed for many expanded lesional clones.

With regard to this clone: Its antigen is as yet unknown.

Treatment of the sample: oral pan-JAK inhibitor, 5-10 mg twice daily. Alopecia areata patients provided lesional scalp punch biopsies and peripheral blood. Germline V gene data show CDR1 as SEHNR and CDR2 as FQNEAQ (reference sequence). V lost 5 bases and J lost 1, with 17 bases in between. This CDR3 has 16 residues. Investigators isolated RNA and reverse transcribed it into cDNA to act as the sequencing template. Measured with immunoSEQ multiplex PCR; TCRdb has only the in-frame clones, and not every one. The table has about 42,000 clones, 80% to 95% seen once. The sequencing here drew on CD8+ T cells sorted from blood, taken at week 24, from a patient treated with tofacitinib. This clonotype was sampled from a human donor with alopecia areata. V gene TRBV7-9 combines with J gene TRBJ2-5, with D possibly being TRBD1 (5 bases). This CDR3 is CASSRRDGAIQETQYF. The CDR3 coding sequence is TGTGCCAGCAGCCGCCGCGATGGGGCGATCCAAGAGACCCAGTACTTC. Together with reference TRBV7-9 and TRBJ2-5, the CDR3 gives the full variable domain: DTGVSQNPRHKITKRGQNVTFRCDPISEHNRLYWYRQTLGQGPEFLTYFQNEAQLEKSRLLSDRFSAERPKGSFSTLEIQRTEQGDSAMYLCASSRRDGAIQETQYFGPGTRLLVL.